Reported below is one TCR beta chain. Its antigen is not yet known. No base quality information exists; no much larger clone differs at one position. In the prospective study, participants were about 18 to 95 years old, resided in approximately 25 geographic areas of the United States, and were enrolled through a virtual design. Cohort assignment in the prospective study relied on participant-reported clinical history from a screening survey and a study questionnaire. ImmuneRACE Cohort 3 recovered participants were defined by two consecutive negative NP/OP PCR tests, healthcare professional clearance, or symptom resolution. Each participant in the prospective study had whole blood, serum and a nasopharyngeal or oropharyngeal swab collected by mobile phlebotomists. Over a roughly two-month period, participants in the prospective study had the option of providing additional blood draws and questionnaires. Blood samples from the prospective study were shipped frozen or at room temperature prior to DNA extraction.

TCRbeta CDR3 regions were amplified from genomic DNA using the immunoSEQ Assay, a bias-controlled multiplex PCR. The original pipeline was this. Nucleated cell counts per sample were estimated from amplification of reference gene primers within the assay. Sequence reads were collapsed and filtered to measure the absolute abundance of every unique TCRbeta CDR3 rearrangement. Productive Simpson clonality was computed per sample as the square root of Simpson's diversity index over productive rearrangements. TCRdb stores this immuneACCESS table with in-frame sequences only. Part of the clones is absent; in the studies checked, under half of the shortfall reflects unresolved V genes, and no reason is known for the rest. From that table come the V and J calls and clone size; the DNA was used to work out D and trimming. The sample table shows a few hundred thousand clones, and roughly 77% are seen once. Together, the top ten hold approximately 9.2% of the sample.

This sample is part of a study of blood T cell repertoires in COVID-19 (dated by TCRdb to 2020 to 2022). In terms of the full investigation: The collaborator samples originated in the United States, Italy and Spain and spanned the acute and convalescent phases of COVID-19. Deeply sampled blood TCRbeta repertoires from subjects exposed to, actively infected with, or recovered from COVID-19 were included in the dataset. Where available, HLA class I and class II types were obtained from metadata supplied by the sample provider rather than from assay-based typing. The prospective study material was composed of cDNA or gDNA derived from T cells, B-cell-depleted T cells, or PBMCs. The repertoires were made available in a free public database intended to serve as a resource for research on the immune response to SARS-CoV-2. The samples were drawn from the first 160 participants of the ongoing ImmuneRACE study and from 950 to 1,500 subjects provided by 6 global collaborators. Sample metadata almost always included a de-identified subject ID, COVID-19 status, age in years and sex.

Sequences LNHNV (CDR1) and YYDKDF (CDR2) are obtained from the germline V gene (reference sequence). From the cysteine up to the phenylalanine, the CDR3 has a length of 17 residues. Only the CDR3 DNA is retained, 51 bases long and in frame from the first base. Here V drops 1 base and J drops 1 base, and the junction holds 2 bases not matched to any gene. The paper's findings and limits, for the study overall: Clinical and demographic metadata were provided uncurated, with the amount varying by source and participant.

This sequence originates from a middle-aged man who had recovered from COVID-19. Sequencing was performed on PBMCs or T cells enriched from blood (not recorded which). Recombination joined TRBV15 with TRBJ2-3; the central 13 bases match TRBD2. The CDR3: CATSRGTSGGRTDTQYF. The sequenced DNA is TGTGCCACCAGCAGAGGGACTAGCGGGGGCCGCACAGATACGCAGTATTTT.